The entry that follows covers one TCR beta chain sequence. The target antigen is unknown. This sample was included in a study of T cell repertoires in cytomegalovirus infection. About the research overall: Alongside well-studied HLA-B-restricted CMV epitopes, recently identified HLA-C-restricted CMV epitopes were also used. Matching HLA type, along with CMV infection, was indicated by public TCR beta signatures.

TCRdb re-derived calls from the reads in MiXCR, one entry per CDR3 protein. The sample carries approximately 770,000 distinct CDR3 sequences, roughly 29% recorded once. General study results and limits: Adding up the frequency of public TCR beta families identified people who carried CMV plus the relevant HLA. HLA-C-restricted CMV clonotypes gave the most frequent clonotype in two of eight donors.

Trimming cost V 3 bases and J 4 bases, with 10 bases left between them. The CDR3 spans 13 residues. Germline V gene sequence: CDR1 SGHDT, CDR2 YYEEEE. This chain joins TRBV5-6 and TRBJ2-5, with unresolved D. The source is a human donor in good health (CMV status not recorded). Some clones in this sample may be carry-over from other donors' samples. The sample consisted of cultured CD8+ T cells from PBMCs, taken from culture after CMV antigen stimulation. CDR3 bases: TGTGCCAGCAGCTCGACAAACCCAGAGACCCAGTACTTC. Its translation is CASSSTNPETQYF.